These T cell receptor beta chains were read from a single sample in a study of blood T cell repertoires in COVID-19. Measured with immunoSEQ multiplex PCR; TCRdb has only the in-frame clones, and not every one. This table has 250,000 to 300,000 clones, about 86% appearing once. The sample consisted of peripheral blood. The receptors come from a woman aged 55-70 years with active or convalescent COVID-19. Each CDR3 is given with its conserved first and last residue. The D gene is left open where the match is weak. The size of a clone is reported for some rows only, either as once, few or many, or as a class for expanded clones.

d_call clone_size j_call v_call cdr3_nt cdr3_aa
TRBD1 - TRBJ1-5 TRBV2 TGTGCCAGCAGTGGAGACAGGGGGCTCAATCAGCCCCAGCATTTT CASSGDRGLNQPQHF
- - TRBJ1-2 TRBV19 TGTGCCAGTAGTACCCGTCTATATGGCTACACCTTC CASSTRLYGYTF
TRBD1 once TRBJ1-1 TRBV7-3 TGTGCCAGCAGCTTACAGGGGGATAACACTGAAGCTTTCTTT CASSLQGDNTEAFF
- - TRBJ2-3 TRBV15 TGTGCCACCAGCAGAGTAGAAACAGATACGCAGTATTTT CATSRVETDTQYF
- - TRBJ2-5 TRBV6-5 TGTGCCAGCAGTTCTACCCAGGCCTCGACCCAGTACTTC CASSSTQASTQYF
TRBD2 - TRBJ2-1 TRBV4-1 TGCGCCAGCAGCTTTCCGGGGGGGCCGATCCATGAGCAGTTCTTC CASSFPGGPIHEQFF
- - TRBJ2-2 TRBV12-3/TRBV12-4 TGTGCCAGCAGTTTACGGGAGATCGGGGAGCTGTTTTTT CASSLREIGELFF
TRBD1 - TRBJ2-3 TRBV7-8 TGTGCCAGCAGCTTAGTGACAGGGGGGGCAGATACGCAGTATTTT CASSLVTGGADTQYF
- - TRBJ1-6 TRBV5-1 TGCGCCAGCAGCCCGGGGCCGTCGGAGGGGTCACCCCTCCACTTT CASSPGPSEGSPLHF
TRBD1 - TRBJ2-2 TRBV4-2 TGTGCCAGCAGCCAGGACAGGGGCAGTACCGGGGAGCTGTTTTTT CASSQDRGSTGELFF